The 23 T cell receptor beta chains listed next were all sequenced from one sample in a study of beta chain features in type 1 diabetes. Whole-study findings and limits: Among patients with Type 1 diabetes, TCRB CDR3s were moderately but significantly shorter in every one of the four CD4+ subsets.

No antigen is known for these receptors. Every bit of the isolated RNA underwent reverse transcription, so sequencing read expressed TCRB transcripts. The method was immunoSEQ multiplex PCR; TCRdb's version includes in-frame clones alone and lacks a portion of them. The table includes around 280,000 clones, 15% detected once. The material sequenced was naive CD4+ T cells from blood. All receptors come from a man in his late teens or twenties with type 1 diabetes.

This clone was counted a few times. Written as DNA, the CDR3 is TGTGCCAGCAGCCCACTCGGGGGATCTTCAGGGCAGTACTTC. It is translated as CASSPLGGSSGQYF. The chain combines TRBV7-8 with TRBJ2-7, with a tentative D call TRBD2 (6 bases). The V end lost 5 bases, the J end lost 9 bases, and 20 bases lay between the germline ends. Germline-derived CDR1 and CDR2 are SGHVS and FQNEAQ. The CDR3 loop spans 14 amino acids.

Worth noting for this clone: At one end the junction does not follow the germline gene, possibly because of a read error. This rearrangement joins TRBV4-3 to TRBJ2-7; TRBD2 might be the D (5 bases). CDR3 length equals 14 residues. Germline lookup yields CDR1 LGHNA and CDR2 YSLEER. Here the CDR3 reads CASSQETGSYKQYF. The CDR3 DNA reads TGCGCCAGCAGCCAAGAAACGGGGTCCTACAAGCAGTACTTC.

The DNA for the CDR3 is TGTGCCAGCAGCTTGCCCGCCTACAGCCCAACCCGGAAGGATACGCAGTATTTT. Translated: CASSLPAYSPTRKDTQYF. The chain uses TRBV5-6 and TRBJ2-3; D uncertain. Germline assignment: CDR1 SGHDT and CDR2 YYEEEE. There are 18 residues in the CDR3. Trimming left V 1 base short and J 6 bases short, with 24 bases between.

CDR3 sequence reads: CASRSGGMNTEAFF. The CDR3 DNA follows: TGCGCCAGCAGGTCGGGGGGGATGAACACTGAAGCTTTCTTT. The chain employs TRBV5-1 and TRBJ1-1; possible D gene TRBD1, 5 bases. V dropped 5 bases and J dropped 0 bases, with 11 bases sitting between them. CDR1 is SGHRS and CDR2 is YFSETQ in the germline V gene. This CDR3 contains 14 residues.

The gene calls are TRBV15 and TRBJ2-5, with D possibly matching TRBD2 (6 bases). This CDR3 contains 15 residues. Trimming stripped 2 bases from V and 4 bases from J, with 14 bases between. Looked up from germline, CDR1 is LNHNV and CDR2 is YYDKDF (reference sequence). Written as DNA, the CDR3 is TGTGCCACCAGCAGACCCCAGGGAGGAGGAGAGACCCAGTACTTC. Protein: CATSRPQGGGETQYF.

This clone was counted a few times. The genes are TRBV30 and TRBJ2-2; 9 bases map to TRBD1. Trimming removed 5 bases from V and 4 bases from J; junction bases left unmatched: 8. From germline, CDR1 is GTSNPN and CDR2 SVGIG (reference sequence). The CDR3 is made up of 15 amino acids. CDR3 in DNA: TGTGCCTGGGCCACGGGACAGGGTTTCACCGGGGAGCTGTTTTTT. Protein: CAWATGQGFTGELFF.

This clone was seen a handful of times. The chain links TRBV5-6 to TRBJ1-2; unclear D gene. The ends were cut back, 0 bases at V and 6 bases at J, with 18 bases in the middle. The CDR3 sequence is 16 residues long. Germline lookup yields CDR1 SGHDT and CDR2 YYEEEE. CDR3: CASSLDLERELNGYTF. The CDR3 nucleotides are TGTGCCAGCAGCTTGGATTTGGAACGGGAGCTCAATGGCTACACCTTC.

The chain uses TRBV7-8 and TRBJ2-7; D call uncertain. The CDR3 is made up of 14 amino acids. Deletions cut 8 bases from V and 0 bases from J, with 14 bases between. The germline V gene has CDR1 SGHVS and CDR2 FQNEAQ. The CDR3: CASRYRDTSYEQYF. CDR3 nucleotide sequence: TGTGCCAGCCGCTATCGAGACACCTCCTACGAGCAGTACTTC.

This clone was detected only a few times. The chain is built from TRBV7-9 and TRBJ2-5, with 8 bases fitting TRBD1. CDR3 size: 17 residues. Germline lookup yields CDR1 SEHNR and CDR2 FQNEAQ (reference sequence). Unmatched junction bases numbered 10, after V lost 3 bases and J lost 1 base. In DNA, the CDR3 is TGTGCCAGCAGCTTTGGGATGGCAGGGGGCTTCCAAGAGACCCAGTACTTC. The encoded protein is CASSFGMAGGFQETQYF.

This clone was counted between two and nine times. The chain couples TRBV11-2 to TRBJ2-1; 7 nucleotides line up with TRBD2. Germline V gene lookup returns CDR1 SGHAT and CDR2 FQNNGV. This CDR3 region has 15 residues. The V segment lost 0 bases and the J segment 2 bases; nucleotides outside the gene matches: 1. CDR3 coding DNA: TGTGCCAGCAGCTTAGAGGGAGGGGCCTACAATGAGCAGTTCTTC. Protein sequence: CASSLEGGAYNEQFF.

This clone was detected a few times. The chain employs TRBV28 and TRBJ2-7; no clear D gene. CDR3 length: 10 amino acids. V dropped 8 bases and J dropped 4 bases, with 6 bases sitting between them. The germline CDR1 and CDR2 sequences are MDHEN and SYDVKM. The CDR3 coding sequence is TGTGCCAGCGGCTTATACGAGCAGTACTTC. Its translation: CASGLYEQYF.

V gene TRBV29-1 combines with J gene TRBJ1-6; D ambiguous. Germline V gene lookup returns CDR1 SQVTM and CDR2 ANQGSEA. V was clipped by 7 bases and J by 0 bases, with 13 bases between them. This CDR3 is 15 amino acids long. The CDR3 bases are TGCAGCGCCATGGACGGGAGCTCCTATAATTCACCCCTCCACTTT. Protein product: CSAMDGSSYNSPLHF. Based on the CDR3 plus reference TRBV29-1 and TRBJ1-6, the full variable domain is SAVISQKPSRDICQRGTSLTIQCQVDSQVTMMFWYRQQPGQSLTLIATANQGSEATYESGFVIDKFPISRPNLTFSTLTVSNMSPEDSSIYLCSAMDGSSYNSPLHFGNGTRLTVT.

In this sample, this clone turned up a few times. The chain couples TRBV11-2 to TRBJ2-2, with 10 bases that match TRBD1. CDR1 SGHAT and CDR2 FQNNGV come from the germline V gene. The CDR3 is 16 residues long. The V segment lost 7 bases and the J segment 6 bases; nucleotides outside the gene matches: 11. This chain's CDR3 is CASISFSDRGSGELFF. DNA of the CDR3: TGTGCCAGCATAAGCTTCTCGGACAGGGGGTCCGGGGAGCTGTTTTTT.

The chain joins TRBV5-1 to TRBJ2-1; 12 bases agree with TRBD1. This CDR3 spans 18 amino acids. V was pared by 7 bases and J by 6 bases, with 17 bases of the junction left unmatched. The germline CDR1 and CDR2 sequences are SGHRS and YFSETQ. The CDR3, as DNA: TGCGCCAGCGCCAAATCCCGGGACAGGGGGCAATTGACCAATGAGCAGTTCTTC. This sequence encodes CASAKSRDRGQLTNEQFF. Drawing the rest from reference TRBV5-1 and TRBJ2-1, the complete variable domain is KAGVTQTPRYLIKTRGQQVTLSCSPISGHRSVSWYQQTPGQGLQFLFEYFSETQRNKGNFPGRFSGRQFSNSRSEMNVSTLELGDSALYLCASAKSRDRGQLTNEQFFGPGTRLTVL.

The chain joins TRBV4-2 to TRBJ2-1, with 7 bases aligning to TRBD1. CDR1 and CDR2 (germline): LGHNA, YNFKEQ. V dropped 4 bases and J dropped 9; count of bases not matched to a gene: 15. The CDR3 extends over 16 amino acids. In DNA, the CDR3 is TGTGCCAGCAGCCTAGGAGTTAGGGGGCGCGGCGGTGAGCAGTTCTTC. Its protein product is CASSLGVRGRGGEQFF.

This clone was detected only a few times. The chain is built from TRBV28 and TRBJ2-7, with D possibly matching TRBD1 (5 bases). Deletions cut 5 bases from V and 2 bases from J, with 10 bases between. The CDR3 extends over 13 amino acids. Germline loops: CDR1 MDHEN, CDR2 SYDVKM. The CDR3 sequence is CASSLGPPYEQYF. The CDR3 DNA is TGTGCCAGCAGTCTGGGGCCTCCCTACGAGCAGTACTTC.

This clone was counted a few times. The rearrangement uses TRBV4-3 and TRBJ2-1; D might be TRBD2 (5 bases). V gave up 3 bases and J gave up 7 bases, with 16 bases separating them. CDR3 length equals 15 residues. Germline V gene lookup returns CDR1 LGHNA and CDR2 YSLEER. CDR3 protein: CASSQKGIALNEQFF. Here the CDR3 DNA reads TGCGCCAGCAGCCAGAAGGGTATAGCGTTAAATGAGCAGTTCTTC.

This clone appeared a few times. The chain links TRBV19 to TRBJ2-3; 9 nucleotides match TRBD2. The CDR3 totals 16 residues. The junction had 16 bases not matched to a gene; V was cut back by 9 bases and J by 6 bases. The V gene's germline CDR1 is LNHDA and CDR2 SQIVND (reference sequence). Here the CDR3 reads CASGRSSGNSIDTQYF. The CDR3 DNA reads TGTGCCAGCGGAAGATCTAGCGGGAACTCAATTGATACGCAGTATTTT.

The chain is built from TRBV15 and TRBJ2-1; no firm D call. Trimming removed 5 bases from V and 5 bases from J, with 13 bases in between. The CDR3 runs 14 residues. Per germline, CDR1 LNHNV and CDR2 YYDKDF (reference sequence). CDR3 residues: CATSRGAVHNEQFF. CDR3 in DNA: TGTGCCACCAGCCGCGGAGCAGTCCACAATGAGCAGTTCTTC.

The V and J genes are TRBV19 and TRBJ2-1; D is possibly TRBD2 (7 bases). Germline assignment: CDR1 LNHDA and CDR2 SQIVND (reference sequence). The CDR3 runs 17 residues. V lost 5 bases and J lost 7, with 24 bases in between. CDR3 in DNA: TGTGCCAGTAGTCACGTGGGGGGGGCGAGTATAATGAATGAGCAGTTCTTC. Translated: CASSHVGGASIMNEQFF. Full variable domain (missing parts from reference TRBV19 and TRBJ2-1): DGGITQSPKYLFRKEGQNVTLSCEQNLNHDAMYWYRQDPGQGLRLIYYSQIVNDFQKGDIAEGYSVSREKKESFPLTVTSAQKNPTAFYLCASSHVGGASIMNEQFFGPGTRLTVL.

About this clone itself: A junction end diverges from the germline sequence, so it may reflect a read error. This chain links TRBV2 with TRBJ2-1; 8 nucleotides match TRBD1. Germline V gene sequence: CDR1 SNHLY, CDR2 FYNNEI. The CDR3 extends over 15 amino acids. CDR3 nucleotides: TGTGCCAGCTGTGAGGACAGGGCGGGCTACAATGAGCAGTTCTTC. Translated, it gives CASCEDRAGYNEQFF.

This chain uses TRBV18 with TRBJ2-7, with 9 bases aligning to TRBD1. The CDR3 loop spans 14 amino acids. Trimming took 3 bases from V and 13 from J; bases not matched to a gene: 13. Germline CDR1 and CDR2: KGHSH and LQKENI. The CDR3 DNA sequence: TGTGCCAGCTCACCCGGGACAGGGACAGCCGATGGATACTTC. Its protein is CASSPGTGTADGYF.

The chain is built from TRBV23-1 and TRBJ1-2; 7 bases line up with TRBD1. TRBV23-1 is given ORF status, its function remaining uncertain. The CDR3 runs to 14 residues. V shed 3 bases and J 4 bases; nucleotides not matched to a gene: 5. The CDR3 bases are TGCGCCAGCAGTCACCTGACAGGGTCCTATGGCTACACCTTC. Translation: CASSHLTGSYGYTF.